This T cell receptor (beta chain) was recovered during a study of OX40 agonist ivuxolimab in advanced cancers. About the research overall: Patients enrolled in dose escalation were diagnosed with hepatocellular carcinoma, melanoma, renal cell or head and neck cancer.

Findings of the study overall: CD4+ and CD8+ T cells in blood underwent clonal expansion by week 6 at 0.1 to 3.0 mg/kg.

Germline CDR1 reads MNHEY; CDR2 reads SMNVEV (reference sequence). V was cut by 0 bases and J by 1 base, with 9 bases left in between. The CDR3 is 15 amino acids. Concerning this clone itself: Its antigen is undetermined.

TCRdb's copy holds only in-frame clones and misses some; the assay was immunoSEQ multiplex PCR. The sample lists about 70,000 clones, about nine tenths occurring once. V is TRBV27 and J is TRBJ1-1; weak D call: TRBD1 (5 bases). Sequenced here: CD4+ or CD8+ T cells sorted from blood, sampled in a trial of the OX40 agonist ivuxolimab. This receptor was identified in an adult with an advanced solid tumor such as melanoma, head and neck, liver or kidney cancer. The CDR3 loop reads CASSLSRGQNTEAFF. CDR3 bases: TGTGCCAGCAGTTTATCGCGAGGACAGAACACTGAAGCTTTCTTT.